The subject of this entry is one T cell receptor (beta chain). Its antigen is not known. Profiled with immunoSEQ multiplex PCR; TCRdb holds only in-frame clones, not every one. The sample includes about 22,000 clones, less than 95% seen only once; the top ten take roughly 5%. These data are taken from a study of PD-1 blockade in classical Hodgkin lymphoma. Points from the study as a whole: As was reported, newly diagnosed patients showed lower baseline TCR diversity than healthy donors did. What drove the repertoire differences, possibly disease activity or prior therapy, has not been defined.

V lost 5 bases to trimming and J lost 2 bases, with 13 bases between them. The CDR3 is 14 residues long. The germline gives CDR1 SGHAT, CDR2 FQNNGV. Described time point: newly diagnosed, previously untreated cHL patient sample. PBMCs from untreated, newly diagnosed classical Hodgkin lymphoma were comparison samples. Specimen: peripheral blood mononuclear cells (PBMCs). This TCR was recovered from a human donor with classical Hodgkin lymphoma. The chain recombines TRBV11-2 with TRBJ2-7; D tentatively reads TRBD1 or TRBD2 (6 bases each). The CDR3 DNA follows: TGTGCCAGCAGCGCCGTCGGGGGCCCCTACGAGCAGTACTTC. Translated, it gives CASSAVGGPYEQYF.